This T cell receptor (beta chain) was captured in a study of control samples from healthy donors and cancer patients. V lost 8 bases, J lost 4 bases, and 15 bases lay in between. Germline lookup yields CDR1 MNHEY and CDR2 SVGAGI. CDR3 size: 15 residues. Using immunoSEQ multiplex PCR, the repertoire was profiled, and TCRdb retains in-frame clones only, with some absent. The sample includes 65,000 to 85,000 clones, about nine tenths of them seen just once. The TCR comes from a woman in her forties or fifties with colorectal cancer. Sequencing was done on a sample of PBMCs. The rearrangement links TRBV6-5 to TRBJ1-6; maybe TRBD1 (5 bases). The chain's CDR3 is CASLGERQYNSPLHF. The CDR3 DNA follows: TGTGCCAGCTTAGGGGAGCGACAGTATAATTCACCCCTCCACTTT.